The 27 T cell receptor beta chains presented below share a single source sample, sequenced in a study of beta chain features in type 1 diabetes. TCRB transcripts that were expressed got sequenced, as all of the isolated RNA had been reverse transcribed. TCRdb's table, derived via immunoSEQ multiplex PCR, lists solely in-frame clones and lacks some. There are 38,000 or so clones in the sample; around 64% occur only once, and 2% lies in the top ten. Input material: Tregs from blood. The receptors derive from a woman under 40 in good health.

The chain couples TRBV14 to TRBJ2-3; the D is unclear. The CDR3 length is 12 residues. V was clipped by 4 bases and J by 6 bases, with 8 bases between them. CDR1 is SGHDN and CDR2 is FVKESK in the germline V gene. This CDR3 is CASSPTLDTQYF. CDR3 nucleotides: TGTGCCAGCAGCCCGACTCTGGATACGCAGTATTTT.

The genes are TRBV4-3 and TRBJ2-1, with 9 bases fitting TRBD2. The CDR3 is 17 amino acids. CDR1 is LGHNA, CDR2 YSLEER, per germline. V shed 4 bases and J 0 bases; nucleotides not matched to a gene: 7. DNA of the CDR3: TGCGCCAGCAGCCGGCTAGCGGGAAGCAGCTCCTACAATGAGCAGTTCTTC. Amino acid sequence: CASSRLAGSSSYNEQFF.

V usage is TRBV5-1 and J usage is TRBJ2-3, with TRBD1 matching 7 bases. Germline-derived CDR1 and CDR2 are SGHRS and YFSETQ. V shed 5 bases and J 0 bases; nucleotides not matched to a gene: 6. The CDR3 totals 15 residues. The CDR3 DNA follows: TGCGCCAGCAGTGTCTCGGGACAGAGCACAGATACGCAGTATTTT. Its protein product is CASSVSGQSTDTQYF. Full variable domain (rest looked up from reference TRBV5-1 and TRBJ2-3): KAGVTQTPRYLIKTRGQQVTLSCSPISGHRSVSWYQQTPGQGLQFLFEYFSETQRNKGNFPGRFSGRQFSNSRSEMNVSTLELGDSALYLCASSVSGQSTDTQYFGPGTRLTVL.

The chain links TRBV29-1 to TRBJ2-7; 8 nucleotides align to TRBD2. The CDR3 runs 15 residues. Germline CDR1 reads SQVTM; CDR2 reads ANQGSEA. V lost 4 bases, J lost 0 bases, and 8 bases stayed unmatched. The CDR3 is CSVVPLAGFSYEQYF. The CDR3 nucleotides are TGCAGCGTTGTTCCGCTAGCGGGTTTCTCCTACGAGCAGTACTTC.

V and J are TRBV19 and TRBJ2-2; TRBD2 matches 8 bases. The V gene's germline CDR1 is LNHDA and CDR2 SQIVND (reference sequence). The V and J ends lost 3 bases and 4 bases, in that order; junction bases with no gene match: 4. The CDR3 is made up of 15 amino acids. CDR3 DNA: TGTGCCAGTAGTATTGAAGCGGGAGCCACCGGGGAGCTGTTTTTT. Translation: CASSIEAGATGELFF.

CDR3 coding DNA: TGTGCCAGCAGCCAGGCGGGATCACCCCATGAGCAGTTCTTC. The encoded protein is CASSQAGSPHEQFF. The chain recombines TRBV27 with TRBJ2-1, with D maybe TRBD2 (6 bases). V lost 6 bases, J lost 8 bases, and 17 bases lay in between. From germline, CDR1 is MNHEY and CDR2 SMNVEV (reference sequence). This CDR3 region has 14 residues.

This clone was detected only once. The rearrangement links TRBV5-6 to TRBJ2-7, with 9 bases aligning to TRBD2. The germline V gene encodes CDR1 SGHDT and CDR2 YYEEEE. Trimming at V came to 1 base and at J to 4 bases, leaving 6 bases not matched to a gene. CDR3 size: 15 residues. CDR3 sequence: CASSLRLAGFYEQYF. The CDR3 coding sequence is TGTGCCAGCAGCTTGCGGCTAGCGGGATTTTACGAGCAGTACTTC.

The chain's CDR3 is CAPRWEDRYNEQFF. CDR3 in DNA: TGTGCCCCCCGCTGGGAGGATCGCTACAATGAGCAGTTCTTC. This rearrangement joins TRBV19 to TRBJ2-1, with D possibly TRBD2 on 6 matching bases. The V gene lost 11 bases and the J gene lost 3 bases, with 17 bases spanning the gap. Looked up from germline, CDR1 is LNHDA and CDR2 is SQIVND (reference sequence). This CDR3 comprises 14 residues.

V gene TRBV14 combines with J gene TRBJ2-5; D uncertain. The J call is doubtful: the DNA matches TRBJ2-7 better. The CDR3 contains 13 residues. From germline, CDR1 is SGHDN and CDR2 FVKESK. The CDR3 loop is CASSQVGSYEQYF. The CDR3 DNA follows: TGTGCCAGCAGCCAAGTTGGTTCCTACGAGCAGTACTTC.

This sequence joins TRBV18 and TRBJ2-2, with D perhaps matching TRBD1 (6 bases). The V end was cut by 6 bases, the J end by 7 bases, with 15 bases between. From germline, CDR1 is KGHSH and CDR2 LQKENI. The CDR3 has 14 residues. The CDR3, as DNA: TGTGCCAGCTCTCAAAGAAGGGGACACGGGGAGCTGTTTTTT. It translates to CASSQRRGHGELFF.

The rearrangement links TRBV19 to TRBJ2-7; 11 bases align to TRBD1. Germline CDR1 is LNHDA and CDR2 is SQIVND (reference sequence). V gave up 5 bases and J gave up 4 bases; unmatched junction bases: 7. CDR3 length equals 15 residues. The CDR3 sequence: CASSPWTGGEYEQYF. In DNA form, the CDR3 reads TGTGCCAGTAGTCCCTGGACAGGGGGCGAATACGAGCAGTACTTC.

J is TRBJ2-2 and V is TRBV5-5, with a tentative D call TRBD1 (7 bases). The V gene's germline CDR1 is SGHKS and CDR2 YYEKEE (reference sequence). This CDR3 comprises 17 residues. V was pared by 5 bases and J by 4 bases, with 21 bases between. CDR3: CASSFRAGGQGTGELFF. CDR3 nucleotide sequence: TGTGCCAGCAGTTTTAGGGCAGGGGGGCAGGGCACCGGGGAGCTGTTTTTT. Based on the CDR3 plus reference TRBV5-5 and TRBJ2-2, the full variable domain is DAGVTQSPTHLIKTRGQQVTLRCSPISGHKSVSWYQQVLGQGPQFIFQYYEKEERGRGNFPDRFSARQFPNYSSELNVNALLLGDSALYLCASSFRAGGQGTGELFFGEGSRLTVL.

CDR3 loop: CASSLLGQGLYNQPQHF. In nucleotides, the CDR3 is TGTGCCAGCAGCTTGTTGGGACAGGGGTTATACAATCAGCCCCAGCATTTT. V is TRBV5-6 and J is TRBJ1-5; 10 bases are shared with TRBD1. V lost 1 base, J lost 3 bases, and 7 bases stayed unmatched. The CDR3 runs 17 residues. Germline-derived CDR1 and CDR2 are SGHDT and YYEEEE. Variable domain in full (rest from reference TRBV5-6 and TRBJ1-5): DAGVTQSPTHLIKTRGQQVTLRCSPKSGHDTVSWYQQALGQGPQFIFQYYEEEERQRGNFPDRFSGHQFPNYSSELNVNALLLGDSALYLCASSLLGQGLYNQPQHFGDGTRLSIL.

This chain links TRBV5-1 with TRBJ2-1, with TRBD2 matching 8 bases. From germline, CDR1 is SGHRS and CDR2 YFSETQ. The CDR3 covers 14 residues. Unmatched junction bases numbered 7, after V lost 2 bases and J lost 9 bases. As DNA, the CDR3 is TGCGCCAGCAGCTTTATTGGTAGCGGGATTGAGCAGTTCTTC. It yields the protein CASSFIGSGIEQFF.

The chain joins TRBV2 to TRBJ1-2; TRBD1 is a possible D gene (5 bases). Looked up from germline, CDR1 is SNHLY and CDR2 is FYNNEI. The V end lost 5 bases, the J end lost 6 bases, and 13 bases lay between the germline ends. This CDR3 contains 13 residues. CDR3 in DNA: TGTGCCAGCAGTCGGGGGGGGGTGGATGGCTACACCTTC. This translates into CASSRGGVDGYTF.

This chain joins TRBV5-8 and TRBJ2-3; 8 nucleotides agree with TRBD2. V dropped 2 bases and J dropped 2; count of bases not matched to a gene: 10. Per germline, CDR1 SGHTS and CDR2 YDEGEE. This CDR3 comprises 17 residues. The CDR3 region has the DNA TGTGCCAGCAGCTTCAGGACTAGCCGGTACCTCACAGATACGCAGTATTTT. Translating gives CASSFRTSRYLTDTQYF. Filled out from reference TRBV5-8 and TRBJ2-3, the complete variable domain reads EAGVTQSPTHLIKTRGQQATLRCSPISGHTSVYWYQQALGLGLQFLLWYDEGEERNRGNFPPRFSGRQFPNYSSELNVNALELEDSALYLCASSFRTSRYLTDTQYFGPGTRLTVL.

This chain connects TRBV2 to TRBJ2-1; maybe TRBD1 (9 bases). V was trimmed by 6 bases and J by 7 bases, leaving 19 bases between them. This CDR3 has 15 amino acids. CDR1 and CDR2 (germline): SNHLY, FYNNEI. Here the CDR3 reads CASRGQGGGRNEQFF. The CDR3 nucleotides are TGTGCCAGCAGGGGACAGGGCGGGGGGAGGAATGAGCAGTTCTTC.

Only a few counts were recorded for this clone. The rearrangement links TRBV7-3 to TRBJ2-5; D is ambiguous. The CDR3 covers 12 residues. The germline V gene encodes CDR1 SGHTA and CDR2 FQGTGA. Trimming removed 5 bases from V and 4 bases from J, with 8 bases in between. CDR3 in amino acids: CASSPGLETQYF. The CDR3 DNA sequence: TGTGCCAGCAGCCCCGGTTTAGAGACCCAGTACTTC.

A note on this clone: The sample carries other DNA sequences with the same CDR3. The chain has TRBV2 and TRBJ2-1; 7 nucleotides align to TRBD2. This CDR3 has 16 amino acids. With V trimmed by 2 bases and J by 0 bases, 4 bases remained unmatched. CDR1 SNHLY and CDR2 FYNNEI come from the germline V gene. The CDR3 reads CASSEWGGSSYNEQFF. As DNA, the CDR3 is TGTGCCAGCAGTGAATGGGGCGGGAGCTCCTACAATGAGCAGTTCTTC. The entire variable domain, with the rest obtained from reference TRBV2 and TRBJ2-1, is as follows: EPEVTQTPSHQVTQMGQEVILRCVPISNHLYFYWYRQILGQKVEFLVSFYNNEISEKSEIFDDQFSVERPDGSNFTLKIRSTKLEDSAMYFCASSEWGGSSYNEQFFGPGTRLTVL.

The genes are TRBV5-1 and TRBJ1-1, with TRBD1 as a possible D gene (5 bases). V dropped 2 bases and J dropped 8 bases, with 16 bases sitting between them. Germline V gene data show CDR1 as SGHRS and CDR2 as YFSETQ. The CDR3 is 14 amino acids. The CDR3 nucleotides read TGCGCCAGCAGCTTAACGGGGGTCGGTTCGGAAGCTTTCTTT. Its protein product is CASSLTGVGSEAFF.

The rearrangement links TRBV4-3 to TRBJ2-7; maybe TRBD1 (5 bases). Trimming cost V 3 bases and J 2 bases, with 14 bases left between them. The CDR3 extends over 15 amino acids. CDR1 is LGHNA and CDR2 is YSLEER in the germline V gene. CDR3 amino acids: CASSQVGQPTYEQYF. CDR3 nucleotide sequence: TGCGCCAGCAGCCAGGTCGGACAACCCACCTACGAGCAGTACTTC.

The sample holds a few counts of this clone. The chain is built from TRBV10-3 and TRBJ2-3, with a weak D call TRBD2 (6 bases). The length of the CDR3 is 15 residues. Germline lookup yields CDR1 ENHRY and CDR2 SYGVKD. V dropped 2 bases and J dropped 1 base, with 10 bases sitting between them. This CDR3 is CAISEQASGTDTQYF. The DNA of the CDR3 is TGTGCCATCAGTGAGCAGGCTAGCGGCACAGATACGCAGTATTTT.

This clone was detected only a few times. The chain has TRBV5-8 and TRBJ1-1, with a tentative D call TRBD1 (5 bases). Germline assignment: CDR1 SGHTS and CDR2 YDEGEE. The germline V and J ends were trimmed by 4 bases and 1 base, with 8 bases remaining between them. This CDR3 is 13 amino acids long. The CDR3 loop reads CASSRQRNTEAFF. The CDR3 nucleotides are TGTGCCAGCAGCCGACAGCGGAACACTGAAGCTTTCTTT. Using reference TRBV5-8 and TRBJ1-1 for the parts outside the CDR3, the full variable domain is EAGVTQSPTHLIKTRGQQATLRCSPISGHTSVYWYQQALGLGLQFLLWYDEGEERNRGNFPPRFSGRQFPNYSSELNVNALELEDSALYLCASSRQRNTEAFFGQGTRLTVV.

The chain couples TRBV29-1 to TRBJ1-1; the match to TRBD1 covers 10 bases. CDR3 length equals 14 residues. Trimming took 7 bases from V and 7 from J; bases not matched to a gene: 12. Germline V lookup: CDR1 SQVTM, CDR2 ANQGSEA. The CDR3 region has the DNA TGCAGCGCTTTGGGACAGGGGACTCTACTTGAAGCTTTCTTT. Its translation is CSALGQGTLLEAFF.

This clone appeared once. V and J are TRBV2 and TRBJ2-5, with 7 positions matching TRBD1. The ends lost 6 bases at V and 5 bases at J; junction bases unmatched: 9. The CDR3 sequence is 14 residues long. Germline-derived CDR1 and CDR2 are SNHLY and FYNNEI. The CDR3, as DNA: TGTGCCAGCAGCCTAGGGGGCGGTCCGGAGACCCAGTACTTC. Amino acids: CASSLGGGPETQYF.

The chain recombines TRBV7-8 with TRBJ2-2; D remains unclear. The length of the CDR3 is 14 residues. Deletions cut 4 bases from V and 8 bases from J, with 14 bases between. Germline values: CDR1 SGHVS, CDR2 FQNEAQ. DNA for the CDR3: TGTGCCAGCAGCTCCTCAAGCCGTCGGGGGGAGCTGTTTTTT. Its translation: CASSSSSRRGELFF.

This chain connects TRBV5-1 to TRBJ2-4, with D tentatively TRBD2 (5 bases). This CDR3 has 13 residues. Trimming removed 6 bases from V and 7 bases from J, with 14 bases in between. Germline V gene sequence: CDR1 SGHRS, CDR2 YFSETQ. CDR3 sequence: CASMASAGNIQYF. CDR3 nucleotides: TGCGCCAGCATGGCTTCGGCGGGTAACATTCAGTACTTC.